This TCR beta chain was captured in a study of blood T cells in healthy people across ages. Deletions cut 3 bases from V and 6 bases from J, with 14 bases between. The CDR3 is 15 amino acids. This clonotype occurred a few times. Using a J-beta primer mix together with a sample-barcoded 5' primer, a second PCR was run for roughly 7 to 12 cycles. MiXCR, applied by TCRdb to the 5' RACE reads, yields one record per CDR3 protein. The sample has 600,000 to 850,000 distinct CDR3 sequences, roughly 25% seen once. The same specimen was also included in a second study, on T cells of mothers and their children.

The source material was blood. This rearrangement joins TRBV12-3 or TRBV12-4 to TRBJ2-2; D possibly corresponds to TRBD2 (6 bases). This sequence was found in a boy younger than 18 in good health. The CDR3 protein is CASSFETGAPGELFF. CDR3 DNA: TGTGCCAGCAGTTTTGAAACGGGAGCCCCCGGGGAGCTGTTTTTT.